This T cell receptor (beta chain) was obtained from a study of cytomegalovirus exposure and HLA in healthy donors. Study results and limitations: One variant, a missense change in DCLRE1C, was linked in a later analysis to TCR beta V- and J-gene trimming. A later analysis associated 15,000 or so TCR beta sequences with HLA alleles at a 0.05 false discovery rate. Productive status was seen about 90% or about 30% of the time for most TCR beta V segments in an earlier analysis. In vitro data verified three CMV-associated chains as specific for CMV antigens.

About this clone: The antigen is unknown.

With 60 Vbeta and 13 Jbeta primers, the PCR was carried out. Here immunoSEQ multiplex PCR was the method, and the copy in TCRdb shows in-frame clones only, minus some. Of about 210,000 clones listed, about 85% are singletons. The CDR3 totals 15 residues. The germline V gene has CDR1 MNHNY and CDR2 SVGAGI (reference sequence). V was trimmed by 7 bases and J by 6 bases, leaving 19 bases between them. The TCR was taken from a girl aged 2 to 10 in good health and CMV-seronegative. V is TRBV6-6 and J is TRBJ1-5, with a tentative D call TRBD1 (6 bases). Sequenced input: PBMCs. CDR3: CASIEARGAGQPQHF. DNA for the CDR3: TGTGCCAGCATCGAAGCCAGGGGTGCGGGTCAGCCCCAGCATTTT.